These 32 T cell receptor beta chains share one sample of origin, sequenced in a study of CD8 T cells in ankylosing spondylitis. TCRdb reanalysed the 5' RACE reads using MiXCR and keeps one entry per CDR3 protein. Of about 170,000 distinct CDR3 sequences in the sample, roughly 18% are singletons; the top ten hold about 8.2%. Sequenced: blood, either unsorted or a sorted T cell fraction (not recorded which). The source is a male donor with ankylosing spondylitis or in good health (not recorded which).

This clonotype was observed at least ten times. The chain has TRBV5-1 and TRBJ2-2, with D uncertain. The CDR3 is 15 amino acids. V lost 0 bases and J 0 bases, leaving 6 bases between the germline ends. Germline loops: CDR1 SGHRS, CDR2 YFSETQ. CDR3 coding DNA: TGCGCCAGCAGCTTGGATTCAGCGAACACCGGGGAGCTGTTTTTT. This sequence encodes CASSLDSANTGELFF.

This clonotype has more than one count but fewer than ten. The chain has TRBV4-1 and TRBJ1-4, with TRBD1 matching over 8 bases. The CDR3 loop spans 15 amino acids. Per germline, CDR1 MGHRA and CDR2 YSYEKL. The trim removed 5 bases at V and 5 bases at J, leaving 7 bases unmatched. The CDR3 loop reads CASSAPGTGNEKLFF. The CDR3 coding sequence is TGCGCCAGCAGCGCCCCCGGGACAGGAAATGAAAAACTGTTTTTT.

The DNA of the CDR3 is TGTGCCATCAGGGGGGCTGCAGGGCAGATGAACACCGGGGAGCTGTTTTTT. This gives the protein CAIRGAAGQMNTGELFF. The chain employs TRBV10-3 and TRBJ2-2; perhaps TRBD1 as D (6 bases). V lost 6 bases, J lost 1 base, and 18 bases lay in between. CDR3 length: 17 amino acids. Germline-derived CDR1 and CDR2 are ENHRY and SYGVKD.

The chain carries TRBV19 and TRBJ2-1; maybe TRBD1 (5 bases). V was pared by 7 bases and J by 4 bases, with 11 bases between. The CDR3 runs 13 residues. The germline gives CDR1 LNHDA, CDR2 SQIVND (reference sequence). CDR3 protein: CASIERGYNEQFF. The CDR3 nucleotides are TGTGCCAGTATAGAAAGGGGTTACAATGAGCAGTTCTTC.

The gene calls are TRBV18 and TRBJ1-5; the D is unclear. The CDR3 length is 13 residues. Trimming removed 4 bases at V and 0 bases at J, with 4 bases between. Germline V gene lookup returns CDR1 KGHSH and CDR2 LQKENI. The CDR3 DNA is TGTGCCAGCTCACGCAGTAGCAATCAGCCCCAGCATTTT. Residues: CASSRSSNQPQHF.

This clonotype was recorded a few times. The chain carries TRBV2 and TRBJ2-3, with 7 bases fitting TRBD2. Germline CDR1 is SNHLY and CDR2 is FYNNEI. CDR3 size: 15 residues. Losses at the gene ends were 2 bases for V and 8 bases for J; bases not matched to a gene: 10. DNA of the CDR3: TGTGCCAGCAGTGAAAGGCAGCGGGATAAGGGTACGCAGTATTTT. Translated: CASSERQRDKGTQYF. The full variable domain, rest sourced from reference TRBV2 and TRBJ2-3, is EPEVTQTPSHQVTQMGQEVILRCVPISNHLYFYWYRQILGQKVEFLVSFYNNEISEKSEIFDDQFSVERPDGSNFTLKIRSTKLEDSAMYFCASSERQRDKGTQYFGPGTRLTVL.

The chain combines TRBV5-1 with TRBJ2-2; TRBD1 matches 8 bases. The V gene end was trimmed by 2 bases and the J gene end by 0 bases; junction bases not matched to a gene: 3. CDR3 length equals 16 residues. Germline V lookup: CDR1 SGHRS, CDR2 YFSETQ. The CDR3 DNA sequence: TGCGCCAGCAGCTTAATGACAGGGGCGAACACCGGGGAGCTGTTTTTT. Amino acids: CASSLMTGANTGELFF.

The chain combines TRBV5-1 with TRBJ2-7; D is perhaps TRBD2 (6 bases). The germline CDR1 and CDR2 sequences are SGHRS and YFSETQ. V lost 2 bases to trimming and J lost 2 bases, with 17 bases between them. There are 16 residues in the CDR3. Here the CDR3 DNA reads TGCGCCAGCAGCTTAGGACTACGAGCGGCCCCCTACGAGCAGTACTTC. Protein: CASSLGLRAAPYEQYF.

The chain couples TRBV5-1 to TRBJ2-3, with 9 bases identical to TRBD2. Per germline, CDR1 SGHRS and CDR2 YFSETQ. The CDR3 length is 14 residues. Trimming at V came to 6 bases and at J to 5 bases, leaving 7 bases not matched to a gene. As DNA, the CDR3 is TGCGCCAGCAATCAGGGACTAGCATTAGATACGCAGTATTTT. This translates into CASNQGLALDTQYF.

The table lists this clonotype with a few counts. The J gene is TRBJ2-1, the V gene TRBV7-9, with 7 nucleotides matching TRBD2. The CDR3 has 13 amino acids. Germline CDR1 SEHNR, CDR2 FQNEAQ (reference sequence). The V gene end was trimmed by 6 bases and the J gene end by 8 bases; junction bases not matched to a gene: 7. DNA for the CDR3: TGTGCCAGCAGAGGGGCACTAGCGCATGAGCAGTTCTTC. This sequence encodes CASRGALAHEQFF.

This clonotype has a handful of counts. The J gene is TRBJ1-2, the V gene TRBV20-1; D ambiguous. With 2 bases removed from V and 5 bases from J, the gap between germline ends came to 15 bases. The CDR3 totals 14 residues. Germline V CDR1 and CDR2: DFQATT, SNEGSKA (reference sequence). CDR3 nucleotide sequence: TGCAGTGCTAGACCGACGGAGGGAGGATATGGCTACACCTTC. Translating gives CSARPTEGGYGYTF.

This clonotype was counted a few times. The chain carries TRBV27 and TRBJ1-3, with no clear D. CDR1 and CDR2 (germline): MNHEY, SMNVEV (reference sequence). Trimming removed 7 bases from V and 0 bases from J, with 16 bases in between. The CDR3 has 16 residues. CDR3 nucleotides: TGTGCCAGCACCTCCTCTCACCCGGACTCTGGAAACACCATATATTTT. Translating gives CASTSSHPDSGNTIYF.

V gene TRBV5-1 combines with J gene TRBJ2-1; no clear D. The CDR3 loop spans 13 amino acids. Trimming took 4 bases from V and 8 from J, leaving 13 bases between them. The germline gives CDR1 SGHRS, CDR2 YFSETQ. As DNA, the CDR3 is TGCGCCAGCAGCCCTTATCCCGAGGATGAGCAGTTCTTC. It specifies CASSPYPEDEQFF.

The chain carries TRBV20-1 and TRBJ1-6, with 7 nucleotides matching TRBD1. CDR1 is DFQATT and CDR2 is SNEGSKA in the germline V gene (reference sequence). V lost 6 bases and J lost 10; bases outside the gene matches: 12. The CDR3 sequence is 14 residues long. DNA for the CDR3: TGCAGTGCCCTCGAACAGGGGATGAACTCACCCCTCCACTTT. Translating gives CSALEQGMNSPLHF.

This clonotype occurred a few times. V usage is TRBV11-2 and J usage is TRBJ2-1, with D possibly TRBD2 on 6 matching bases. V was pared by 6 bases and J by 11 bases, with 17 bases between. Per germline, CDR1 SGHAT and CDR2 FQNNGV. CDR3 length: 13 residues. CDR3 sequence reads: CASSGTTRGKQFF. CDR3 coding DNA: TGTGCCAGCAGTGGGACCACACGGGGGAAGCAGTTCTTC.

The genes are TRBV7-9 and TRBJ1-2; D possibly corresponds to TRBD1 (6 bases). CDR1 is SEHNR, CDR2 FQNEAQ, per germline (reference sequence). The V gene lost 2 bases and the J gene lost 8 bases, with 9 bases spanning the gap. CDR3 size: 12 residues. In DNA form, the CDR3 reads TGTGCCAGCAGCTTAACAGGGCCAGGCTACACCTTC. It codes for CASSLTGPGYTF.

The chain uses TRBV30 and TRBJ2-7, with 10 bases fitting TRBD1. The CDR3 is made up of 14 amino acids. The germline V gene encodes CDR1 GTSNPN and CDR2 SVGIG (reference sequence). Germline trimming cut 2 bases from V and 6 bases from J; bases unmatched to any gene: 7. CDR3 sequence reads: CAWSPRDRGSEQYF. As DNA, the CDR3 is TGTGCCTGGAGTCCCCGGGACAGGGGTTCCGAGCAGTACTTC. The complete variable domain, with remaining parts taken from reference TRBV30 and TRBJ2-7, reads SQTIHQWPATLVQPVGSPLSLECTVEGTSNPNLYWYRQAAGRGLQLLFYSVGIGQISSEVPQNLSASRPQDRQFILSSKKLLLSDSGFYLCAWSPRDRGSEQYFGPGTRLTVT.

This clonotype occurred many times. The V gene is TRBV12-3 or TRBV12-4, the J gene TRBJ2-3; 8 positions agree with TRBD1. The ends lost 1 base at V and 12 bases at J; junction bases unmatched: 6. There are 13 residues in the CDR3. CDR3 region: CASSLDQDRAQYF. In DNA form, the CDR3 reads TGTGCCAGCAGTTTAGACCAGGACAGGGCACAGTATTTT.

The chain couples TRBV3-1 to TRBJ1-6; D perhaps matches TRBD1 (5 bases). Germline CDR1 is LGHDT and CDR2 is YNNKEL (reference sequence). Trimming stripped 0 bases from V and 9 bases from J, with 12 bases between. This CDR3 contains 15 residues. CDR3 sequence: CASSQDWDWTSPLHF. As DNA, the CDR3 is TGTGCCAGCAGCCAAGATTGGGACTGGACTTCACCCCTCCACTTT. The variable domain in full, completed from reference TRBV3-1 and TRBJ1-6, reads DTAVSQTPKYLVTQMGNDKSIKCEQNLGHDTMYWYKQDSKKFLKIMFSYNNKELIINETVPNRFSPKSPDKAHLNLHINSLELGDSAVYFCASSQDWDWTSPLHFGNGTRLTVT.

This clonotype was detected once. CDR3 sequence reads: CASSPSGSGADTQYF. As DNA, the CDR3 is TGTGCCAGCAGCCCAAGCGGGAGCGGCGCAGATACGCAGTATTTT. The chain has TRBV12-3 or TRBV12-4 and TRBJ2-3; 8 nucleotides align to TRBD2. Trimming at V came to 6 bases and at J to 4 bases, leaving 9 bases not matched to a gene. CDR3 size: 15 residues.

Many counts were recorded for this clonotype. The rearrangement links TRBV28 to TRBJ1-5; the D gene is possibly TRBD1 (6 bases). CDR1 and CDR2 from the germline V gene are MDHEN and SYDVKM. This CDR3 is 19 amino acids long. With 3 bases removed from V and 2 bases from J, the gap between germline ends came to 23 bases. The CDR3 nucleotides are TGTGCCAGCAGTTTCAGTCGGACAGCCCGGGGAGGGGGCAATCAGCCCCAGCATTTT. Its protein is CASSFSRTARGGGNQPQHF.

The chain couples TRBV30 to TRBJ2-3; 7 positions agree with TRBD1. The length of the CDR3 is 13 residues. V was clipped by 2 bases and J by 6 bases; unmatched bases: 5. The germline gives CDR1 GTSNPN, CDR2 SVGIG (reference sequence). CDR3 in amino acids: CAWSLQDRDTQYF. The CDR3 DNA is TGTGCCTGGAGTTTACAGGACAGGGATACGCAGTATTTT.

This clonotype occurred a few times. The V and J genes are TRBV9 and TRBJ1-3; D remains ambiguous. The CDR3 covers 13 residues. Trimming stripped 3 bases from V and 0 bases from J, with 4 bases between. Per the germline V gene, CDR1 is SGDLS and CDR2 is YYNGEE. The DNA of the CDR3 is TGTGCCAGCAGCGGAGTCTCTGGAAACACCATATATTTT. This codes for CASSGVSGNTIYF.

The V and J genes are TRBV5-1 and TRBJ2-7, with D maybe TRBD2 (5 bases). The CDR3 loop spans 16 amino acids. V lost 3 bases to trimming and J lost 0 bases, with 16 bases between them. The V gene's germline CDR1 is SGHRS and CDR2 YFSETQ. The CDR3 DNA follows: TGCGCCAGCAGCTCCGCAGGTCGGACTTTCTCCTACGAGCAGTACTTC. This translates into CASSSAGRTFSYEQYF.

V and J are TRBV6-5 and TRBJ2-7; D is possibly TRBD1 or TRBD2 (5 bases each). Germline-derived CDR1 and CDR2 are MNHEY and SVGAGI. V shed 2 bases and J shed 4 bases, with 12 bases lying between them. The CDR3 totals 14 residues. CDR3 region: CASSYDQGGYEQYF. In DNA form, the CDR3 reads TGTGCCAGCAGTTACGACCAGGGCGGGTACGAGCAGTACTTC.

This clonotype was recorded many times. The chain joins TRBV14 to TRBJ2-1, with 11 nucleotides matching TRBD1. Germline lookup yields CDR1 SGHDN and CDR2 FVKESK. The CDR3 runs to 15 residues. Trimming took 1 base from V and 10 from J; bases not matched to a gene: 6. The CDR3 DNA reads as TGTGCCAGCAGCCAAGGATGGACAGGGGGCGACGAGCAGTTCTTC. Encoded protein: CASSQGWTGGDEQFF.

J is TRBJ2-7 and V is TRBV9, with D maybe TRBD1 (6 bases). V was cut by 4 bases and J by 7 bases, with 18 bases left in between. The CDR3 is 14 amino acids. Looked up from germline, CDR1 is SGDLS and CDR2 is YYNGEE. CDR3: CASSPERDTPEQYF. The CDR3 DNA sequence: TGTGCCAGCAGCCCCGAGAGGGACACCCCTGAGCAGTACTTC.

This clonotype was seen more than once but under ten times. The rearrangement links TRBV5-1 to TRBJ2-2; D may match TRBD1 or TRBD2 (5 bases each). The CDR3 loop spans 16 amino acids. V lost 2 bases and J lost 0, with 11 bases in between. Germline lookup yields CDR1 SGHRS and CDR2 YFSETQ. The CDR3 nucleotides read TGCGCCAGCAGCTTATCCGGGACGGCGAACACCGGGGAGCTGTTTTTT. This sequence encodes CASSLSGTANTGELFF.

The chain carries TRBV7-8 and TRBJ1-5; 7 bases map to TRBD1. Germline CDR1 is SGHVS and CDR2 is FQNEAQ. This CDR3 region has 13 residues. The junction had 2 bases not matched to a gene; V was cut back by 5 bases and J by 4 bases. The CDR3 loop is CASSQTGNQPQHF. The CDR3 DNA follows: TGTGCCAGCAGCCAGACAGGGAATCAGCCCCAGCATTTT.

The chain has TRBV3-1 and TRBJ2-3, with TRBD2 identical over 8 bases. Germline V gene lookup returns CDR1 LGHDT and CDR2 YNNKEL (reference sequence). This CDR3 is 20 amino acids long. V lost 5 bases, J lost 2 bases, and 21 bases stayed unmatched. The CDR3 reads CASSGWFRLAGPHHTDTQYF. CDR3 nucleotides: TGTGCCAGCAGCGGATGGTTTCGGCTAGCGGGTCCCCACCACACAGATACGCAGTATTTT.

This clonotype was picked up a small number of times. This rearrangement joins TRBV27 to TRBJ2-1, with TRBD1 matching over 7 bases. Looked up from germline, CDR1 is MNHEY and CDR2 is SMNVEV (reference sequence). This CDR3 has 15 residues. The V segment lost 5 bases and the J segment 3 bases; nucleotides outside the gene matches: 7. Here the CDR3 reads CASSHRDRLYNEQFF. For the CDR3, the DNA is TGTGCCAGCAGTCACCGGGACAGACTCTACAATGAGCAGTTCTTC.

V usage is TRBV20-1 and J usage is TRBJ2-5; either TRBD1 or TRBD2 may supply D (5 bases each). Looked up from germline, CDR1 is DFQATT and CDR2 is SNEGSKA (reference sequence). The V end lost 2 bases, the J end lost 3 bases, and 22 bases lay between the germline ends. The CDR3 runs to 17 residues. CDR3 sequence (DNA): TGCAGTGCTAGAATAAGTTGGTGGGGACGGCCCGAAGAGACCCAGTACTTC. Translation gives CSARISWWGRPEETQYF.